This T cell receptor (beta chain) was profiled in a study of cytomegalovirus exposure and HLA in healthy donors (dated by TCRdb to 2017 to 2019). Notes on the research overall: The 700 or so repertoires of the first cohort and the roughly 120 validation repertoires were produced on the same platform, according to a later analysis. The study aimed to test whether signatures of past pathogen exposure could be identified by cataloging public T cell receptors. In addition to the first cohort of around 670 subjects, a separate validation cohort of approximately 130 different subjects was used. To predict cytomegalovirus infection status, the study combined high-throughput TCR immunosequencing, statistical association of individual TCRs with disease status, and machine learning. The study at large found these results: A later analysis lacked HLA typing for the validation cohort, so it scored co-occurrence in that cohort across all 120 or so repertoires. The classifier was reported to diagnose cytomegalovirus status with high specificity and sensitivity in both the original and validation cohorts. Of the cluster scores, 85% to 95% were above 0 in a later analysis, which found that TCRs clustered in the first cohort also tended to co-occur in the 120 or so validation repertoires. Three of the identified cytomegalovirus-associated TCR beta chains were confirmed in vitro to be specific for cytomegalovirus antigens. It was suggested by the authors that the approach could potentially be generalized to other disease states and immunological phenotypes. Across donors, most TCR sequences were observed very rarely, whereas some public TCRs were present in many individuals. The study listed 164 TCR beta chains as associated with cytomegalovirus.

The donors were included in the validation cohort of roughly 130 subjects, a group kept apart from the roughly 690-subject first cohort. The library relied on the immunoSEQ multiplex PCR assay. On the authors' methods: A statistical classification framework was developed to diagnose cytomegalovirus status using the catalog of TCR beta chain sequences. Drawn from immuneACCESS, this table holds only the in-frame rearrangements with V and J called that TCRdb kept. Clones are partly lost; checked studies trace under half to an unresolved V gene and leave the rest unexplained. That table furnishes V, J and clone size, whereas the DNA furnished D and trimming. This sample holds about 280,000 clones; 88% were observed only once. The ten largest account for about 0.85% of the sample. As encoded in the germline V gene, CDR1 is MDHEN while CDR2 is SYDVKM. Deletion took 6 bases off V and 1 base off J, with a span of 10 bases between the germline ends. The CDR3 runs 14 amino acids, cysteine and phenylalanine included. The retained sequence is limited to the CDR3, 42 bases, with the frame set at the first base.

With respect to this clone: Which antigen it targets is not known. No clone much larger than this one lies a single base away; base qualities are absent.

The TCR originated in a woman aged 18-29 years in good health and CMV-seronegative. Source material: PBMCs. The rearranged chain carries TRBV28 and TRBJ2-1; matching of 5 bases hints at TRBD2 as the D gene. The nucleotide sequence is given as TGTGCCAGCAGGAAACGGGGATCCTACAATGAGCAGTTCTTC. This yields the protein CASRKRGSYNEQFF.